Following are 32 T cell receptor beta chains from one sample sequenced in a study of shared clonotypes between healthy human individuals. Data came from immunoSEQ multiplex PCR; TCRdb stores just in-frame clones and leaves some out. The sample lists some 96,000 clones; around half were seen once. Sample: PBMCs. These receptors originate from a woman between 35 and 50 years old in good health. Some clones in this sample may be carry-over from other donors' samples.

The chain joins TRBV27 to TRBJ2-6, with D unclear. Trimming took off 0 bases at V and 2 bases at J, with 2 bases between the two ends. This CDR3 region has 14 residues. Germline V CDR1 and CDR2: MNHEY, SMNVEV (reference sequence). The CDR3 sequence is CASSLSAGANVLTF. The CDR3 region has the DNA TGTGCCAGCAGTTTATCAGCTGGGGCCAACGTCCTGACTTTC. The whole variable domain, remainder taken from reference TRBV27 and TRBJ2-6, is EAQVTQNPRYLITVTGKKLTVTCSQNMNHEYMSWYRQDPGLGLRQIYYSMNVEVTDKGDVPEGYKVSRKEKRNFPLILESPSPNQTSLYFCASSLSAGANVLTFGAGSRLTVL.

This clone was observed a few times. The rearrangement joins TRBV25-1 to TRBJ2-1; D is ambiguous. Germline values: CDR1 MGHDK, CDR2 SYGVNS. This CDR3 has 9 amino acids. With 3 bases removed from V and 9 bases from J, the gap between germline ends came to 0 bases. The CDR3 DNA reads TGTGCCAGCAGTGATGAGCAGTTCTTC. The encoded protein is CASSDEQFF.

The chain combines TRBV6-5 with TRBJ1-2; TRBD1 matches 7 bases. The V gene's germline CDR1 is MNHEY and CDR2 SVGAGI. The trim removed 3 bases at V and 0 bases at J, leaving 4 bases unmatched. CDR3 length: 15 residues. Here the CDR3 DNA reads TGTGCCAGCAGTTATGGGACAGAACCTAACTATGGCTACACCTTC. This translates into CASSYGTEPNYGYTF.

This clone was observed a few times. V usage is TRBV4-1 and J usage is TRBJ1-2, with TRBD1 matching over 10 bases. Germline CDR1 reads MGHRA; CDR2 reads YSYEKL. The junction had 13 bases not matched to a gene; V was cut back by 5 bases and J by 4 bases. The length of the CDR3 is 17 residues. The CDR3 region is CASSANRDRGNLYGYTF. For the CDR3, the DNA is TGCGCCAGCAGCGCAAACAGGGACAGGGGAAACCTCTATGGCTACACCTTC.

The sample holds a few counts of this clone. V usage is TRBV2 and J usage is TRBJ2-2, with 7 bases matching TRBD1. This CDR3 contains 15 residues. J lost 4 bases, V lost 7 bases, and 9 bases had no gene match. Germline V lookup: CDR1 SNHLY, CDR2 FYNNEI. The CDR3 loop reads CASTGRQGITGELFF. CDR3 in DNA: TGTGCCAGCACCGGACGACAGGGAATCACCGGGGAGCTGTTTTTT.

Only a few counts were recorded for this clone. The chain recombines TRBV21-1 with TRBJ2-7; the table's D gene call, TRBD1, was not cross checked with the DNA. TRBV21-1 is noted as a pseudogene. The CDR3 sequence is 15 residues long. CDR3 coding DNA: TGTGCCAGCGGGGCCCGGGACAGGGGGCGCTACGAGCAGTACTTC. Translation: CASGARDRGRYEQYF.

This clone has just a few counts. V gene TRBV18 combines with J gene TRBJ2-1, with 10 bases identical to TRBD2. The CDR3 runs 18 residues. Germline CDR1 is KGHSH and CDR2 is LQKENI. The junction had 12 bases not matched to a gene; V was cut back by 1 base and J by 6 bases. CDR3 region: CASSPRGASGSGANEQFF. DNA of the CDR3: TGTGCCAGCTCACCACGGGGGGCTAGCGGGAGTGGGGCCAATGAGCAGTTCTTC.

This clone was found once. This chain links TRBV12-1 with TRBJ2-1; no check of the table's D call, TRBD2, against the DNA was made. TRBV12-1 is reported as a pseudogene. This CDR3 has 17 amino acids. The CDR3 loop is CASSPYATSGRAPEQFF. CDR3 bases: TGTGCCAGCAGCCCCTATGCGACTAGCGGGAGGGCCCCTGAGCAGTTCTTC.

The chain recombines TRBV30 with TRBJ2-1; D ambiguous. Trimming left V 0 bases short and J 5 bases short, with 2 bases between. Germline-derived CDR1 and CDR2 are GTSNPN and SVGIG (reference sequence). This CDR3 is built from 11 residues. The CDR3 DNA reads TGTGCCTGGAGTGTCAACAATGAGCAGTTCTTC. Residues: CAWSVNNEQFF.

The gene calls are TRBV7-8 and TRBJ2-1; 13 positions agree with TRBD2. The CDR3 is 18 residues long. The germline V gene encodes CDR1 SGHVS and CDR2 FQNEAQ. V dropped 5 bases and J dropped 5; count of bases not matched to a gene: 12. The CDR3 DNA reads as TGTGCCAGCAGCCAACCCACTAGCGGGAGGGTTGGGAACAATGAGCAGTTCTTC. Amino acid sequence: CASSQPTSGRVGNNEQFF. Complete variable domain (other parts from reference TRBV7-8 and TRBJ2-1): GAGVSQSPRYKVAKRGQDVALRCDPISGHVSLFWYQQALGQGPEFLTYFQNEAQLDKSGLPSDRFFAERPEGSVSTLKIQRTQQEDSAVYLCASSQPTSGRVGNNEQFFGPGTRLTVL.

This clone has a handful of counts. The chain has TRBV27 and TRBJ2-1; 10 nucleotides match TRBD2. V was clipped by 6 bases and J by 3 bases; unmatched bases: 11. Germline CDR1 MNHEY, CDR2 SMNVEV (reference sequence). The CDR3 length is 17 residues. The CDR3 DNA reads TGTGCCAGCAGAGGTCTAGCGGGAGTTATTGGCTACAATGAGCAGTTCTTC. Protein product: CASRGLAGVIGYNEQFF.

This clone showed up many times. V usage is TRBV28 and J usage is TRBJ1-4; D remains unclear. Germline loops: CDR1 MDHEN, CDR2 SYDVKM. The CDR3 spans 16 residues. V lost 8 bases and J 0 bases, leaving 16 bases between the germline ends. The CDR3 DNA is TGTGCCAGCCAACGGATAAGGCTATCAACTAATGAAAAACTGTTTTTT. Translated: CASQRIRLSTNEKLFF.

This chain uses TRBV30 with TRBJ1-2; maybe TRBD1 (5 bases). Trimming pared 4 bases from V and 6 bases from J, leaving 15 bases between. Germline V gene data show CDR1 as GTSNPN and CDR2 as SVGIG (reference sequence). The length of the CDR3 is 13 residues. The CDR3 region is CAWKRDPGDGYTF. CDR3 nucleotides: TGTGCCTGGAAGCGGGATCCGGGGGATGGCTACACCTTC.

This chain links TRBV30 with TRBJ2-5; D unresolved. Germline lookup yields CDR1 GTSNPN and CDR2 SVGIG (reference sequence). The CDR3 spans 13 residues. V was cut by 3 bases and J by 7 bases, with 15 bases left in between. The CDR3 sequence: CAWSRRVLGTQYF. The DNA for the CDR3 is TGTGCCTGGAGCCGACGCGTTCTGGGGACCCAGTACTTC.

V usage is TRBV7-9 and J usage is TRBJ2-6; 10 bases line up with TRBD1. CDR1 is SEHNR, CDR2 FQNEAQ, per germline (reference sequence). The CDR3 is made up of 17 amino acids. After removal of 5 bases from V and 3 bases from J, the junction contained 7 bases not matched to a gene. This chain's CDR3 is CASSLGTGESGANVLTF. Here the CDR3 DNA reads TGTGCCAGCAGCCTCGGGACAGGGGAAAGTGGGGCCAACGTCCTGACTTTC.

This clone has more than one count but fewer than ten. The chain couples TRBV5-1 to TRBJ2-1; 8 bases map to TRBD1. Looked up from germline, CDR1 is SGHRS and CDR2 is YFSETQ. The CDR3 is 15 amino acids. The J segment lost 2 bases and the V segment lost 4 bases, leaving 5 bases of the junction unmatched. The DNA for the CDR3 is TGCGCCAGCAGCCAAGGACAGGGTGCCTACAATGAGCAGTTCTTC. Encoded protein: CASSQGQGAYNEQFF.

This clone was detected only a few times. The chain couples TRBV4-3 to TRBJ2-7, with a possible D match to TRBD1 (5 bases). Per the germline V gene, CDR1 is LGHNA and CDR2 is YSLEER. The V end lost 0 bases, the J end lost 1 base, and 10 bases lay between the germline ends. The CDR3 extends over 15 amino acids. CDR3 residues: CASSQEKGWSYEQYF. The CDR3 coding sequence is TGCGCCAGCAGCCAAGAGAAGGGGTGGTCCTACGAGCAGTACTTC.

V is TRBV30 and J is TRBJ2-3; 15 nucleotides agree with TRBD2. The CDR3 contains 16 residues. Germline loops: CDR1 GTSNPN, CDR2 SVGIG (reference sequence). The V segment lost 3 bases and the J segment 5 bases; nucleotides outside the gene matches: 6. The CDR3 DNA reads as TGTGCCTGGAGCGCAGGACTAGCGGGAGGGGTAGATACGCAGTATTTT. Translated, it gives CAWSAGLAGGVDTQYF.

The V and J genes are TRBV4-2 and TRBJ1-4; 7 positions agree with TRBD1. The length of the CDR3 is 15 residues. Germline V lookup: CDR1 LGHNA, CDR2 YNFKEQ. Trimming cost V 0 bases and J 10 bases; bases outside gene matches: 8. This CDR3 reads CASSQDRGGKVKLFF. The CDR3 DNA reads TGTGCCAGCAGCCAAGATAGAGGGGGCAAAGTAAAACTGTTTTTT.

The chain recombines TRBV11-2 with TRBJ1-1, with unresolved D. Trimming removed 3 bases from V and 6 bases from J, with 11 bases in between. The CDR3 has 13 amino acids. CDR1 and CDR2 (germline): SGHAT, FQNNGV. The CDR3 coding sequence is TGTGCCAGCAGCTTCACTCGGACCGCTGAAGCTTTCTTT. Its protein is CASSFTRTAEAFF.

The CDR3 DNA reads TGCACCAGCAGCCCGCGACTAGCGGGAGGGAAAGAGACCCAGTACTTC. The encoded protein is CTSSPRLAGGKETQYF. The chain uses TRBV1 and TRBJ2-5; the table calls TRBD2, which could not be checked here. TRBV1 is given as a pseudogene. This CDR3 is 16 amino acids long.

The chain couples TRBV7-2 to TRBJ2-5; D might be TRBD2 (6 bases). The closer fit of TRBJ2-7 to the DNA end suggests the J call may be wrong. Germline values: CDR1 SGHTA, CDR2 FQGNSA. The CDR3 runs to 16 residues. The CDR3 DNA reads TGTGCCAGCAGCCGGAGGGTCGGTACCAGCTCCTACGAGCAGTACTTC. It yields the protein CASSRRVGTSSYEQYF.

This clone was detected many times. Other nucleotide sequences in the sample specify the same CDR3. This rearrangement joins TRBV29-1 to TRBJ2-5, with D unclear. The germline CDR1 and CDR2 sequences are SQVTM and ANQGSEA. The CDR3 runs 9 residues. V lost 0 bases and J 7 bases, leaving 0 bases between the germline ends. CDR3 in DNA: TGCAGCGTTGAAGAGACCCAGTACTTC. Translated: CSVEETQYF. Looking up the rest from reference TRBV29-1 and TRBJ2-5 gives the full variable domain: SAVISQKPSRDICQRGTSLTIQCQVDSQVTMMFWYRQQPGQSLTLIATANQGSEATYESGFVIDKFPISRPNLTFSTLTVSNMSPEDSSIYLCSVEETQYFGPGTRLLVL.

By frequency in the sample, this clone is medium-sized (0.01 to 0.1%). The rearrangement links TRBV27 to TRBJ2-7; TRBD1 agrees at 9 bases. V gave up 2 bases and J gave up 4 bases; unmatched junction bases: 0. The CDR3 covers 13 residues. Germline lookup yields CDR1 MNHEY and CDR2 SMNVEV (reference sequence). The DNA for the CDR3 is TGTGCCAGCAGTTTAGGGACAGGGTACGAGCAGTACTTC. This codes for CASSLGTGYEQYF.

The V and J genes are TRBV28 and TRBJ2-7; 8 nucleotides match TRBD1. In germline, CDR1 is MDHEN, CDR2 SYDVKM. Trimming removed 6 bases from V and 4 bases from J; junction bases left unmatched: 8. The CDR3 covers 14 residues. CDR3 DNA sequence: TGTGCCAGCAGACCGAGGGACAGGTCGTACGAGCAGTACTTC. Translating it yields CASRPRDRSYEQYF.

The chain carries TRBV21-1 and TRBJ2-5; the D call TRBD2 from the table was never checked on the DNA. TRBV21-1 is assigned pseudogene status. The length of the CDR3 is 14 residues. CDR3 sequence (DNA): TGTGCCAGCAGCAGGTTTTGGAGACGAGAGACCCAGTACTTC. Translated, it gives CASSRFWRRETQYF.

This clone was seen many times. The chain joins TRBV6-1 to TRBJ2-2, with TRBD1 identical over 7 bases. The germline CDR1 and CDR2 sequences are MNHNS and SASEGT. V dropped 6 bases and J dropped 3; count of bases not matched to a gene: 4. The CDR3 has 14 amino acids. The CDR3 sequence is CASRGGQYTGELFF. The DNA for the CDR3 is TGTGCCAGCAGAGGGGGACAGTACACCGGGGAGCTGTTTTTT.

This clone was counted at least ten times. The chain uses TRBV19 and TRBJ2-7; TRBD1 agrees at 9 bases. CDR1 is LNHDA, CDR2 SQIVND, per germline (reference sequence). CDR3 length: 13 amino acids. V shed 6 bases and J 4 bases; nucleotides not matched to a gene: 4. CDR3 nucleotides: TGTGCCAGTAGAGGGACAGGGCTATACGAGCAGTACTTC. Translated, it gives CASRGTGLYEQYF.

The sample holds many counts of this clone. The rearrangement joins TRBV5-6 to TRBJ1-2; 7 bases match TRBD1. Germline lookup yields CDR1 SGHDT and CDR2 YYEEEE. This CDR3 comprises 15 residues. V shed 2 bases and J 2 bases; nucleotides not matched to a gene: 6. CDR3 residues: CASSFGAGGNYGYTF. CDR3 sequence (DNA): TGTGCCAGCAGCTTCGGGGCAGGGGGAAACTATGGCTACACCTTC.

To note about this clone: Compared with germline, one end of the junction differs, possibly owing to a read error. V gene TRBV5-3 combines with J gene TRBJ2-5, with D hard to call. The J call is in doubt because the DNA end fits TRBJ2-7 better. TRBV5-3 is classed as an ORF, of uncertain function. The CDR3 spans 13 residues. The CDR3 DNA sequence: TGTGCCAGCAGCTTTGCGGCTCCCTACGAGCAGTACTTC. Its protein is CASSFAAPYEQYF.

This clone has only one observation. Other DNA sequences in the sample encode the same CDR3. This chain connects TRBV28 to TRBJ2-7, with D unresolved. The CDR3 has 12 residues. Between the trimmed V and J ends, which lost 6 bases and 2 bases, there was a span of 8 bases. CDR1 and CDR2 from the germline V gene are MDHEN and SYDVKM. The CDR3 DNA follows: TGTGCCAGCAGCCATCCACCCTACGAGCAGTACTTC. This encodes CASSHPPYEQYF.

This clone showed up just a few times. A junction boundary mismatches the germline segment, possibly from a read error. CDR3 sequence: CASSQGTGVDTQYF. The CDR3 coding sequence is TGCGCCAGCAGCCAAGGGACAGGGGTAGATACGCAGTATTTT. V gene TRBV5-4 combines with J gene TRBJ2-3; 10 bases line up with TRBD1. Germline loops: CDR1 SGHNT, CDR2 YYREEE (reference sequence). This CDR3 is built from 14 residues.